These T cell receptor beta chains were read from a single sample in a study of PD-1 blockade in classical Hodgkin lymphoma. Profiled with immunoSEQ multiplex PCR; TCRdb holds only in-frame clones, not every one. The table shows under 20,000 clones, with roughly 87% occurring only once. The material was peripheral blood mononuclear cells (PBMCs), obtained before the second cycle of nivolumab. The receptors come from a human donor with classical Hodgkin lymphoma. Each CDR3 is given with its conserved first and last residue. Each record gives: CDR3 length, clone size, V gene, D gene, J gene, CDR3 protein, CDR3 DNA. The D gene is left open where the match is weak. The size entry is marked missing in some rows and otherwise reads once, few, many or a size class.

>17|.|TRBV4-2|.|TRBJ1-2
CASSQLESYAGVNGYTF
TGTGCCAGCAGCCAATTAGAGAGCTATGCAGGGGTTAATGGCTACACCTTC
>14|few|TRBV4-1|.|TRBJ2-7
CASSQEGAAYEQYF
TGCGCCAGCAGCCAAGAAGGGGCGGCCTACGAGCAGTACTTC
>13|.|TRBV19|.|TRBJ1-1
CASSEGPGTEAFF
TGTGCCAGTAGTGAGGGGCCGGGCACTGAAGCTTTCTTT
>16|.|TRBV9|TRBD1|TRBJ2-5
CASSVGGQTYQETQYF
TGTGCCAGCAGCGTAGGGGGACAGACGTACCAAGAGACCCAGTACTTC
>16|once|TRBV5-4|TRBD2|TRBJ2-7
CASRSGLADSRAEQYF
TGTGCCAGCAGATCGGGACTAGCGGATTCCAGGGCCGAGCAGTACTTC
>16|.|TRBV5-1|TRBD1|TRBJ2-3
CASSLGAGQGPDTQYF
TGCGCCAGCAGCTTAGGCGCGGGACAGGGCCCAGATACGCAGTATTTT
>14|.|TRBV6-5|TRBD1|TRBJ2-7
CASSYSGQGEEQYF
TGTGCCAGCAGTTACTCAGGACAGGGAGAAGAGCAGTACTTC
>14|.|TRBV5-1|TRBD1|TRBJ2-1
CASSDTGGINEQFF
TGCGCCAGCAGCGACACAGGGGGAATTAATGAGCAGTTCTTC
>14|once|TRBV5-1|TRBD1|TRBJ2-7
CASSSRQGRYEQYF
TGCGCCAGCAGCTCGAGACAGGGAAGATACGAGCAGTACTTC
>14|.|TRBV19|.|TRBJ2-1
CASLPSPQSFEQFF
TGTGCCAGTCTTCCCTCCCCACAGTCTTTTGAGCAGTTCTTC
>14|.|TRBV10-3|.|TRBJ2-5
CAISEIQGGETQYF
TGTGCCATCAGTGAGATACAGGGGGGGGAGACCCAGTACTTC
>15|.|TRBV4-1|.|TRBJ2-7
CASSPPGAGTNEQYF
TGCGCCAGCAGCCCCCCCGGGGCGGGGACAAACGAGCAGTACTTC
>15|.|TRBV6-1|TRBD2|TRBJ2-7
CASVETSGAHYEQYF
TGTGCCAGCGTCGAGACTAGCGGGGCCCACTACGAGCAGTACTTC
>16|few|TRBV28|.|TRBJ2-4
CASRTDDNLAKNIQYF
TGTGCCAGCCGGACAGACGATAATCTAGCCAAAAACATTCAGTACTTC
>15|.|TRBV7-2|.|TRBJ1-5
CASSLYSALDQPQHF
TGTGCCAGCAGCTTATATTCGGCGTTGGATCAGCCCCAGCATTTT
>15|.|TRBV7-2|.|TRBJ1-4
CASSLFKGSNEKLFF
TGTGCCAGCAGCTTATTCAAGGGGTCTAATGAAAAACTGTTTTTT
>14|.|TRBV7-2|.|TRBJ2-5
CASGNGEEAETQYF
TGTGCCAGCGGGAACGGTGAGGAGGCGGAGACCCAGTACTTC
>14|few|TRBV7-6|TRBD1|TRBJ2-7
CASSSGQAPYEQYF
TGTGCCAGCAGCTCAGGACAGGCCCCCTACGAGCAGTACTTC
>14|.|TRBV5-6|.|TRBJ2-2
CASSFQDQYRELFF
TGTGCCAGCAGCTTCCAAGACCAGTACAGGGAGCTGTTTTTT
>15|.|TRBV7-8|.|TRBJ1-1
CASSLLGLGSTEAFF
TGTGCCAGCAGCTTATTAGGGTTGGGGAGTACTGAAGCTTTCTTT
>13|.|TRBV7-2|.|TRBJ1-2
CASGQQKGYGYTF
TGTGCCAGCGGACAGCAAAAGGGCTATGGCTACACCTTC
>15|.|TRBV7-3|.|TRBJ2-1
CASSPGRAEKGEQFF
TGTGCCAGCAGCCCCGGTCGAGCCGAAAAGGGAGAGCAGTTCTTC
>14|.|TRBV9|.|TRBJ1-3
CASSVGSSGNTIYF
TGTGCCAGCAGCGTAGGAAGCTCTGGAAACACCATATATTTT
>13|.|TRBV9|.|TRBJ2-1
CASSVGGTNEQFF
TGTGCCAGCAGCGTAGGAGGTACGAATGAGCAGTTCTTC
>17|.|TRBV4-2|.|TRBJ2-5
CASSQGRERLGHETQYF
TGTGCCAGCAGCCAAGGGAGGGAGAGGCTGGGCCACGAGACCCAGTACTTC
>15|few|TRBV30|.|TRBJ1-5
CAWSVGRSPNQPQHF
TGTGCCTGGAGTGTAGGTCGCAGCCCAAATCAGCCCCAGCATTTT
>13|few|TRBV7-9|.|TRBJ1-1
CASSQSGNTEAFF
TGTGCCAGCAGCCAATCGGGGAACACTGAAGCTTTCTTT
>12|.|TRBV5-4|.|TRBJ2-7
CASSADHLGQYF
TGTGCCAGCAGCGCCGACCACCTGGGGCAGTACTTC
>19|.|TRBV6-9|.|TRBJ1-6
CASRGQPRPDSSYNSPLHF
TGTGCCAGCCGAGGACAGCCGCGGCCCGATAGCTCCTATAATTCACCCCTCCACTTT
>12|.|TRBV19|.|TRBJ2-5
CASSSGRETQYF
TGTGCCAGCTCTTCGGGAAGAGAGACCCAGTACTTC
>13|few|TRBV6-5|.|TRBJ2-5
CASRRDNAETQYF
TGTGCCAGCCGCCGGGACAACGCGGAGACCCAGTACTTC
>12|.|TRBV7-6|.|TRBJ2-3
CASSLVADTQYF
TGTGCCAGCAGCTTGGTGGCAGATACGCAGTATTTT
>15|.|TRBV18|.|TRBJ2-7
CASSPSRRGLYEQYF
TGTGCCAGCTCACCGTCCCGGCGGGGCCTATACGAGCAGTACTTC
>18|.|TRBV28|TRBD1|TRBJ2-2
CASSTNSRDRERAGELFF
TGTGCCAGCAGTACCAACTCCCGGGACAGGGAGAGGGCCGGGGAGCTGTTTTTT
>15|.|TRBV6-4|TRBD2|TRBJ2-3
CASSDSGGATDTQYF
TGTGCCAGCAGTGACTCCGGGGGGGCCACAGATACGCAGTATTTT
>15|.|TRBV7-3|.|TRBJ1-1
CASSLWGDGVTEAFF
TGTGCCAGCAGCCTCTGGGGGGACGGTGTCACTGAAGCTTTCTTT